The T cell receptor (beta chain) described here comes from a study of identical twins. One entry per CDR3 protein, called by TCRdb with MiXCR from the 5' RACE reads. The sample contains hundreds of thousands of distinct CDR3 sequences, about 18% of which appear only once. Trimming pared 3 bases from V and 3 bases from J, leaving 14 bases between. The CDR3 length is 15 residues. Germline V gene data show CDR1 as DFQATT and CDR2 as SNEGSKA (reference sequence). The data were also submitted as part of a second study, on T cells expressing NK-cell markers.

V is TRBV20-1 and J is TRBJ1-4; D remains unclear. This TCR was recovered from a woman between 18 and 29 years old in good health. Sequencing was performed on PBMCs. The DNA of the CDR3 is TGCAGTGCTAGTAAGGGATTCGGTTCTAATGAAAAACTGTTTTTT. Its protein product is CSASKGFGSNEKLFF.